This TCR beta chain was captured in a study of spatial heterogeneity in lung cancer. Study-level information: Combinations of a unique TCR and a UMI were tallied in raw reads, and on average each appeared more than ten times.

This CDR3 comprises 14 residues. V shed 6 bases and J shed 7 bases, with 13 bases lying between them. In germline, CDR1 is WSHSY, CDR2 SAAADI. TCRdb independently ran MiXCR on the 5' RACE reads; one entry per CDR3 protein. The sample includes roughly 80,000 distinct CDR3 sequences, about 8% of them seen just once. The time point denotes: sample taken at primary tumor resection. Unsorted whole RNA of tumor, nontumor lung or frozen PBMC was sequenced. The sample here was PBMCs, taken at surgery. The chain has TRBV10-2 and TRBJ1-6; unclear D gene. This TCR derives from a male donor with early-stage non-small cell lung cancer. CDR3 amino acids: CASRVDTKNSPLHF. The CDR3 DNA is TGCGCCAGCAGAGTTGACACGAAGAATTCACCCCTCCACTTT.